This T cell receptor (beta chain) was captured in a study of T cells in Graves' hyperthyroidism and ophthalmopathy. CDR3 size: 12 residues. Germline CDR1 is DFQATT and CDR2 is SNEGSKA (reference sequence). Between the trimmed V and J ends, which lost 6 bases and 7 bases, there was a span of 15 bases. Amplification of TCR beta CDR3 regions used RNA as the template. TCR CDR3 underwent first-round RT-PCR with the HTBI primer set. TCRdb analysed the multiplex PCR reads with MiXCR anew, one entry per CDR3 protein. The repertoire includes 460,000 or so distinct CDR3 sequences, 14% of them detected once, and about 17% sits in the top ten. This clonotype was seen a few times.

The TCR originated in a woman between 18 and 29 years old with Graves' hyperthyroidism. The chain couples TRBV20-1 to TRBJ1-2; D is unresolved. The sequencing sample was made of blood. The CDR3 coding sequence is TGCAGTGCCCGTCGTCGGGAAGGTGGCTACACCTTC. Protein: CSARRREGGYTF.